The 25 T cell receptor beta chains presented below share a single source sample, sequenced in a study of graft-versus-host responses after intestinal transplantation. Here immunoSEQ multiplex PCR was the method, and the copy in TCRdb shows in-frame clones only, minus some. The table includes more than 95,000 clones, about nine tenths detected once. The antigens these receptors bind are not known. Sequences were derived from unstimulated CD4+ T cells sorted from spleen or lymph node cells, sampled before intestinal transplant. All receptors come from a human donor who received an intestinal transplant.

The genes are TRBV5-4 and TRBJ2-2; 8 nucleotides align to TRBD1. CDR3 length: 17 amino acids. V lost 3 bases and J lost 4; bases outside the gene matches: 11. Germline CDR1 and CDR2: SGHNT and YYREEE (reference sequence). The CDR3 protein is CASSSRGTGSTTGELFF. DNA of the CDR3: TGTGCCAGCAGCTCGCGCGGGACAGGATCGACCACCGGGGAGCTGTTTTTT.

The V call is TRBV5-1, the J call TRBJ2-3; the D is unclear. V lost 0 bases and J lost 2, with 10 bases in between. Germline V lookup: CDR1 SGHRS, CDR2 YFSETQ. The CDR3 has 15 amino acids. CDR3 DNA sequence: TGCGCCAGCAGCTTGGAATTAGCCACCACAGATACGCAGTATTTT. Encoded protein: CASSLELATTDTQYF. Full variable domain (missing parts from reference TRBV5-1 and TRBJ2-3): KAGVTQTPRYLIKTRGQQVTLSCSPISGHRSVSWYQQTPGQGLQFLFEYFSETQRNKGNFPGRFSGRQFSNSRSEMNVSTLELGDSALYLCASSLELATTDTQYFGPGTRLTVL.

This rearrangement joins TRBV5-6 to TRBJ2-5; D is possibly TRBD2 (5 bases). Germline loops: CDR1 SGHDT, CDR2 YYEEEE. V was clipped by 1 base and J by 5 bases, with 12 bases between them. CDR3 length: 14 amino acids. CDR3 in amino acids: CASSLSGGWETQYF. The CDR3 DNA reads as TGTGCCAGCAGCTTGAGCGGTGGATGGGAGACCCAGTACTTC.

The chain has TRBV5-6 and TRBJ2-3; 8 positions agree with TRBD2. The CDR3 length is 16 residues. Looked up from germline, CDR1 is SGHDT and CDR2 is YYEEEE. After removal of 1 base from V and 0 bases from J, the junction contained 4 bases not matched to a gene. The CDR3 nucleotides are TGTGCCAGCAGCTTGAGAAGCGGGGGTAGCACAGATACGCAGTATTTT. Protein product: CASSLRSGGSTDTQYF.

The chain is built from TRBV15 and TRBJ2-5, with 7 bases matching TRBD2. Losses at the gene ends were 0 bases for V and 5 bases for J; bases not matched to a gene: 3. Germline CDR1 LNHNV, CDR2 YYDKDF (reference sequence). This CDR3 has 14 amino acids. DNA of the CDR3: TGTGCCACCAGCAGAGATCGAGCGGGGGAGACCCAGTACTTC. Its protein is CATSRDRAGETQYF.

This clone was counted a single time. The V and J genes are TRBV2 and TRBJ2-3, with TRBD1 identical over 10 bases. Trimming at V came to 6 bases and at J to 5 bases, leaving 5 bases not matched to a gene. Germline assignment: CDR1 SNHLY and CDR2 FYNNEI. This CDR3 spans 14 amino acids. Here the CDR3 DNA reads TGTGCCAGCAGGGTGACAGGGGGCATAGATACGCAGTATTTT. Translated, it gives CASRVTGGIDTQYF.

The V call is TRBV30, the J call TRBJ1-1; D is undetermined. CDR3 size: 16 residues. Between the trimmed V and J ends, which lost 8 bases and 3 bases, there was a span of 25 bases. The V gene's germline CDR1 is GTSNPN and CDR2 SVGIG (reference sequence). The CDR3 sequence: CAERGQEVGQDTEAFF. In DNA form, the CDR3 reads TGTGCCGAGCGCGGGCAGGAGGTCGGTCAGGACACTGAAGCTTTCTTT.

This chain uses TRBV4-3 with TRBJ1-3; TRBD1 aligns across 7 bases. Trimming took 3 bases from V and 0 from J; bases not matched to a gene: 11. Germline lookup yields CDR1 LGHNA and CDR2 YSLEER. The CDR3 runs to 18 residues. Written as DNA, the CDR3 is TGCGCCAGCAGCCAGGTGGTCGGGACAGAGGACTCTGGAAACACCATATATTTT. It codes for CASSQVVGTEDSGNTIYF.

V and J are TRBV30 and TRBJ1-2; D is uncertain. Germline values: CDR1 GTSNPN, CDR2 SVGIG (reference sequence). The CDR3 runs 12 residues. V was clipped by 0 bases and J by 8 bases, with 10 bases between them. The CDR3 nucleotides are TGTGCCTGGAGTGTAGGACGGGAAGGCTACACCTTC. Its protein is CAWSVGREGYTF.

This clone was seen only once. The rearrangement links TRBV5-4 to TRBJ2-2; 8 bases fit TRBD1. Trimming at V came to 0 bases and at J to 0 bases, leaving 4 bases not matched to a gene. The CDR3 contains 17 residues. Germline CDR1 SGHNT, CDR2 YYREEE (reference sequence). CDR3 DNA: TGTGCCAGCAGCTTGGAACCGGGACAGGCGAACACCGGGGAGCTGTTTTTT. Amino acids: CASSLEPGQANTGELFF.

The chain couples TRBV2 to TRBJ2-5; 7 positions match TRBD2. Germline lookup yields CDR1 SNHLY and CDR2 FYNNEI. This CDR3 has 15 residues. V was clipped by 7 bases and J by 5 bases; unmatched bases: 13. The CDR3, as DNA: TGTGCCAGCACCCCCTTGGCGGGAGTAGGGGAGACCCAGTACTTC. Its translation is CASTPLAGVGETQYF.

V and J are TRBV28 and TRBJ1-3; TRBD1 might be the D (6 bases). In germline, CDR1 is MDHEN, CDR2 SYDVKM. Trimming left V 3 bases short and J 3 bases short, with 18 bases between. This CDR3 has 17 amino acids. The CDR3 is CASSLGGGPLRGNTIYF. The CDR3 DNA reads TGTGCCAGCAGTTTGGGCGGGGGCCCTCTCCGTGGAAACACCATATATTTT. Looking up the rest from reference TRBV28 and TRBJ1-3 gives the full variable domain: DVKVTQSSRYLVKRTGEKVFLECVQDMDHENMFWYRQDPGLGLRLIYFSYDVKMKEKGDIPEGYSVSREKKERFSLILESASTNQTSMYLCASSLGGGPLRGNTIYFGEGSWLTVV.

The chain employs TRBV19 and TRBJ2-3; 8 bases match TRBD2. This CDR3 has 18 residues. Germline V gives CDR1 LNHDA, CDR2 SQIVND (reference sequence). The V and J ends lost 1 base and 3 bases, in that order; junction bases with no gene match: 12. The CDR3 here is CASSIVGSLAGRTDTQYF. CDR3 nucleotide sequence: TGTGCCAGTAGTATAGTGGGTAGTCTAGCGGGTAGAACAGATACGCAGTATTTT.

The CDR3 DNA is TGTGCCAGCAGCTTTGAAGGGAGCGGCTACACCTTC. Translating it yields CASSFEGSGYTF. The chain employs TRBV11-2 and TRBJ1-2; D remains unclear. Trimming left V 3 bases short and J 8 bases short, with 10 bases between. The germline CDR1 and CDR2 sequences are SGHAT and FQNNGV. The CDR3 sequence is 12 residues long.

V and J are TRBV5-5 and TRBJ2-7; 7 bases fit TRBD2. Germline CDR1 and CDR2: SGHKS and YYEKEE (reference sequence). CDR3 size: 17 residues. V lost 2 bases to trimming and J lost 0 bases; unmatched junction nucleotides: 11. CDR3 nucleotide sequence: TGTGCCAGCAGCTTTTCCCGTGCGGGGGATTACTCCTACGAGCAGTACTTC. It specifies CASSFSRAGDYSYEQYF.

J is TRBJ2-1 and V is TRBV10-1; 7 bases fit TRBD1. Germline CDR1 reads WNHNN; CDR2 reads SYGVQD (reference sequence). This CDR3 contains 13 residues. V dropped 4 bases and J dropped 3; count of bases not matched to a gene: 0. The DNA for the CDR3 is TGCGCCAGCAGTGCAGGGGGCTACAATGAGCAGTTCTTC. Encoded protein: CASSAGGYNEQFF.

V and J are TRBV30 and TRBJ2-7; 10 nucleotides align to TRBD1. The germline V gene has CDR1 GTSNPN and CDR2 SVGIG (reference sequence). CDR3 length: 14 residues. V was pared by 1 base and J by 4 bases, with 4 bases of the junction left unmatched. The CDR3 DNA is TGTGCCTGGAGTGACTGGACAGGGGGGTACGAGCAGTACTTC. It is translated as CAWSDWTGGYEQYF.

In this sample, this clone turned up once. The rearrangement joins TRBV6-1 to TRBJ1-2; 9 bases fit TRBD1. V shed 5 bases and J 5 bases; nucleotides not matched to a gene: 9. Germline CDR1 reads MNHNS; CDR2 reads SASEGT. CDR3 size: 15 residues. The DNA for the CDR3 is TGTGCCAGCAGTCTACAGGGGGCGCTTGCTTATGGCTACACCTTC. It yields the protein CASSLQGALAYGYTF.

J is TRBJ2-3 and V is TRBV7-2; 7 bases agree with TRBD2. CDR1 is SGHTA, CDR2 FQGNSA, per germline. CDR3 length: 16 amino acids. V shed 1 base, J shed 5 bases, and the junction held 9 bases outside the gene matches. In nucleotides, the CDR3 is TGTGCCAGCAGCTTAGTCGTGGGCGGGGGAGGAGATACGCAGTATTTT. Its protein is CASSLVVGGGGDTQYF.

As for this clone: At one boundary the junction diverges from the germline segment, which might be a read error. The rearrangement joins TRBV28 to TRBJ1-1; D remains unclear. The CDR3 is made up of 12 amino acids. Per germline, CDR1 MDHEN and CDR2 SYDVKM. Here the CDR3 DNA reads TGTGCCAGCTATACCAAGAACACTAAAGCTTTCTTT. Its translation: CASYTKNTKAFF.

This clone was counted between two and nine times. The V call is TRBV6-1, the J call TRBJ2-7; no reliable D call. V lost 2 bases and J lost 4, with 15 bases in between. The germline V gene encodes CDR1 MNHNS and CDR2 SASEGT. The CDR3 runs to 15 residues. CDR3 nucleotides: TGTGCCAGCAGTGAACCCCGGGTCCAAGATTACGAGCAGTACTTC. It yields the protein CASSEPRVQDYEQYF.

The J gene is TRBJ1-1, the V gene TRBV9; D may be TRBD1 (5 bases). The germline V gene encodes CDR1 SGDLS and CDR2 YYNGEE. Trimming left V 5 bases short and J 4 bases short, with 12 bases between. The CDR3 extends over 13 amino acids. CDR3 in DNA: TGTGCCAGCAGTACGGGGGTGGGCACTGAAGCTTTCTTT. Its translation: CASSTGVGTEAFF.

The chain uses TRBV30 and TRBJ1-6; no clear D. CDR1 is GTSNPN, CDR2 SVGIG, per germline (reference sequence). The V end was cut by 0 bases, the J end by 7 bases, with 13 bases between. This CDR3 has 15 residues. CDR3 amino acids: CAWSVLSTGNSPLHF. DNA for the CDR3: TGTGCCTGGAGTGTACTTAGCACGGGGAATTCACCCCTCCACTTT. Combining the CDR3 with reference TRBV30 and TRBJ1-6 gives the whole variable domain SQTIHQWPATLVQPVGSPLSLECTVEGTSNPNLYWYRQAAGRGLQLLFYSVGIGQISSEVPQNLSASRPQDRQFILSSKKLLLSDSGFYLCAWSVLSTGNSPLHFGNGTRLTVT.

The J gene is TRBJ1-2, the V gene TRBV15; weak D call: TRBD1 (5 bases). Germline CDR1 reads LNHNV; CDR2 reads YYDKDF (reference sequence). V lost 0 bases and J lost 4, with 12 bases in between. This CDR3 is built from 15 residues. The CDR3 loop reads CATSRDSQGPYGYTF. DNA of the CDR3: TGTGCCACCAGCAGAGATTCGCAGGGCCCCTATGGCTACACCTTC.

The chain uses TRBV28 and TRBJ2-1; 8 positions agree with TRBD1. The junction had 9 bases not matched to a gene; V was cut back by 5 bases and J by 6 bases. This CDR3 region has 15 residues. The germline V gene encodes CDR1 MDHEN and CDR2 SYDVKM. Here the CDR3 DNA reads TGTGCCAGCAGTCTACGACAGGGGAGAGGCAATGAGCAGTTCTTC. Amino acid sequence: CASSLRQGRGNEQFF. The complete variable domain, with remaining parts taken from reference TRBV28 and TRBJ2-1, reads DVKVTQSSRYLVKRTGEKVFLECVQDMDHENMFWYRQDPGLGLRLIYFSYDVKMKEKGDIPEGYSVSREKKERFSLILESASTNQTSMYLCASSLRQGRGNEQFFGPGTRLTVL.